This record covers a single TCR beta chain. In germline, CDR1 is SNHLY, CDR2 FYNNEI. The V end was cut by 7 bases, the J end by 0 bases, with 20 bases between. This CDR3 comprises 17 residues. This entry is derived from a study of CD8 T cells in Susac syndrome. With random hexamers, roughly 0.45 to 1 ug RNA was reverse transcribed. By means of immunoSEQ multiplex PCR, TCR beta CDR3 spanning 54 Vbeta and 13 Jbeta underwent amplification. In TCRdb, the immunoSEQ multiplex PCR reads were re-called with MiXCR into one record per CDR3 protein. The table includes 250,000 to 350,000 distinct CDR3 sequences, about 91% detected once. Bulk CD8+ and CD4+ cells came from magnetic negative isolation; CD8+ TEMRA by FACS.

J is TRBJ2-3 and V is TRBV2; a possible D gene is TRBD1 (6 bases). Sequencing was performed on CD4+ T cells from PBMCs. This receptor was obtained from a human donor with multiple sclerosis. The chain's CDR3 is CASNHGLDRTSTDTQYF. The CDR3 DNA reads as TGTGCCAGCAATCATGGATTAGACAGGACTAGCACAGATACGCAGTATTTT.